These T cell receptor beta chains were read from a single sample in a study of T cells expressing NK-cell markers. Using the 5' RACE reads, TCRdb records one entry per CDR3 protein without DNA. The sample has about 380,000 distinct CDR3 sequences; the top ten hold around 5.2%. Source material: blood T cells: a sorted CD56 or NKG2C T cell subset, CD4+ or CD8+ T cells, or bulk PBMC T cells (not recorded which). Source of these receptors: a man aged 18 to 69 in good health. Each CDR3 is given with its conserved first and last residue.

v_gene	j_gene	CDR3aa
TRBV6-1	TRBJ2-3	CASSGRVAGGPGDTQYF
TRBV5-1	TRBJ1-2	CASSLARGRLYGYTF
TRBV4-1	TRBJ2-1	CASSQRGLAGSYNEQFF
TRBV7-8	TRBJ1-3	CASSPRGGNTIYF
TRBV6-4	TRBJ1-1	CASSPTDRNTEAFF
TRBV5-1	TRBJ1-2	CASSPSGDYGYTF
TRBV25-1	TRBJ2-4	CASSSPGTAKNIQYF
TRBV20-1	TRBJ1-1	CSARTEDRDYTEAFF
TRBV9	TRBJ1-2	CASSARDRGRGYTF
TRBV12-3/TRBV12-4	TRBJ1-2	CASSLSRTYYNYGYTF
TRBV6-1	TRBJ2-3	CASSEAAPSGGRYTQYF
TRBV3-1	TRBJ1-2	CASSQGQGGGYGYTF
TRBV13	TRBJ2-7	CASSFGQGAIVRYEQYF
TRBV15	TRBJ2-1	CATSRELAGGPLEQFF
TRBV18	TRBJ1-1	CASSPRTGWEEAFF
TRBV27	TRBJ1-5	CASSDRNGRNQPQHF
TRBV10-3	TRBJ2-3	CAITGQGSDTQYF
TRBV11-1	TRBJ2-4	CASSFGLAGGVAKNIQYF
TRBV24-1	TRBJ2-7	CATSDSGTSSYEQYF
TRBV24-1	TRBJ2-1	CATADSSGGEQFF
TRBV27	TRBJ1-1	CASSSGIGTVNTEAFF
TRBV14	TRBJ1-3	CASSQFTPANTIYF
TRBV3-1	TRBJ1-2	CASSQDQGINGYTF
TRBV4-2	TRBJ2-1	CASSQDWLAGGGEQFF
TRBV3-1	TRBJ1-4	CAAPNERTNEKLFF
TRBV6-4	TRBJ1-1	CASSYRVGTEAFF
TRBV9	TRBJ1-2	CASSGPGMSHGYTF
TRBV19	TRBJ1-5	CASSSYGTGVGQPQHF
TRBV18	TRBJ2-7	CASSFEVGRYEQYF
TRBV20-1	TRBJ2-3	CSARDSGRGRIDTQYF
TRBV11-1	TRBJ1-1	CASSAWTVNTEAFF
TRBV7-9	TRBJ1-1	CASSLVHGDTPAFF
TRBV19	TRBJ2-3	CASSKATLRDTQYF
TRBV5-5	TRBJ2-3	CASSLGWTGGGTDTQYF
TRBV5-5	TRBJ2-3	CATTPGLSTDTQYF
TRBV19	TRBJ2-7	CASSMGHPPGEQYF
TRBV19	TRBJ2-1	CASASWGNNEQFF
TRBV11-2	TRBJ2-1	CASSAPGRTSYNEQFF
TRBV20-1	TRBJ2-1	CSAPPLAGLEYNEQFF
TRBV3-1	TRBJ1-4	CASSPWRSTNEKLFF
TRBV2	TRBJ1-2	CASSDDLNYGYTF
TRBV11-2	TRBJ2-6	CASSLQAARSGANVLTF
TRBV10-3	TRBJ2-5	CAISAPGRQETQYF
TRBV11-2	TRBJ1-4	CASSRTGGWEKLFF
TRBV12-3/TRBV12-4	TRBJ1-4	CASSVTGGTNLNEKLFF
TRBV28	TRBJ1-5	CASSRLPNQPQHF
TRBV5-1	TRBJ1-6	CASSRGRNNSPLHF
TRBV12-3/TRBV12-4	TRBJ1-5	CASSPQRTGQPQHF
TRBV9	TRBJ2-1	CASSASAISGGEQFF
TRBV3-1	TRBJ2-5	CASSHSRTGGRETQYF
TRBV5-1	TRBJ2-1	CASSLTYPSSYNEQFF
TRBV11-2	TRBJ2-2	CASSSRGPGFGKHTGELFF
TRBV20-1	TRBJ2-1	CSDPAASAPPYNEQFF
TRBV20-1	TRBJ2-5	CSARRPSQETQYF
TRBV2	TRBJ1-1	CASSGAGTEAFF
TRBV6-1	TRBJ2-5	CASRTRQSGETQYF
TRBV11-3	TRBJ2-7	CASSLGSGEQYF
TRBV2	TRBJ2-3	CASSAGGRDTQYF
TRBV6-5	TRBJ2-5	CASSHGLAGSRETQYF
TRBV24-1	TRBJ1-5	CAAGDRESNQPQHF